The 25 T cell receptor beta chains below come from one sample, sequenced in a study of T-cell memory formation after mild COVID-19. MiXCR, run by TCRdb on the 5' RACE reads, gives a single entry per CDR3 protein. This table has 400,000 to 550,000 distinct CDR3 sequences, about 23% appearing once. Sequenced material: PBMCs or a T cell subset sorted from them (not recorded which). The receptors derive from an adult woman who had mild COVID-19 (a few samples of this study predate the infection). Cell type and time point are not known.

This clonotype showed up just a few times. The chain is built from TRBV24-1 and TRBJ2-1, with 9 positions matching TRBD2. The CDR3 has 13 residues. The trim removed 8 bases at V and 4 bases at J, leaving 2 bases unmatched. The germline CDR1 and CDR2 sequences are KGHDR and SFDVKD. The CDR3 coding sequence is TGTGCCACCACGGCGGGAGGGTACAATGAGCAGTTCTTC. Translated: CATTAGGYNEQFF.

This clonotype was counted at least ten times. The genes are TRBV5-1 and TRBJ1-1; D perhaps matches TRBD1 (6 bases). There are 15 residues in the CDR3. The V gene's germline CDR1 is SGHRS and CDR2 YFSETQ. Trimming stripped 3 bases from V and 0 bases from J, with 12 bases between. CDR3 nucleotides: TGCGCCAGCAGCTCAGGACAGCGTGTGAACACTGAAGCTTTCTTT. As protein: CASSSGQRVNTEAFF.

The chain links TRBV15 to TRBJ1-1, with D unclear. V lost 0 bases to trimming and J lost 7 bases, with 9 bases between them. Germline CDR1 and CDR2: LNHNV and YYDKDF (reference sequence). The length of the CDR3 is 13 residues. Here the CDR3 reads CATSRDGRSEAFF. CDR3 nucleotide sequence: TGTGCCACCAGCAGAGACGGTCGCAGTGAAGCTTTCTTT.

This clonotype came up a few times. The V call is TRBV15, the J call TRBJ2-7; 7 bases are a match to TRBD1. The length of the CDR3 is 16 residues. With 0 bases clipped from V and 5 bases from J, the junction kept 10 bases outside the gene matches. CDR1 and CDR2 from the germline V gene are LNHNV and YYDKDF (reference sequence). CDR3 DNA: TGTGCCACCAGCAGAGAAGACAGGGCTCCTGTAGACGAGCAGTACTTC. Its protein is CATSREDRAPVDEQYF.

This clonotype came up a few times. V is TRBV11-2 and J is TRBJ2-7; TRBD2 matches at 8 bases. The trim removed 4 bases at V and 3 bases at J, leaving 14 bases unmatched. The CDR3 totals 17 residues. Germline V gene lookup returns CDR1 SGHAT and CDR2 FQNNGV. DNA for the CDR3: TGTGCCAGCAGCTCCTCGGGGGGGGCAGTCGGAAACTACGAGCAGTACTTC. This translates into CASSSSGGAVGNYEQYF.

This sequence joins TRBV7-6 and TRBJ2-2; a weak D match, TRBD2 (6 bases). The length of the CDR3 is 17 residues. Germline CDR1 SGHVS, CDR2 FNYEAQ. V shed 5 bases and J shed 2 bases, with 18 bases lying between them. The CDR3 bases are TGTGCCAGCAGCCTAGGAGGGACCTGGGAAAACACCGGGGAGCTGTTTTTT. It specifies CASSLGGTWENTGELFF. Drawing the rest from reference TRBV7-6 and TRBJ2-2, the complete variable domain is GAGVSQSPRYKVTKRGQDVALRCDPISGHVSLYWYRQALGQGPEFLTYFNYEAQQDKSGLPNDRFSAERPEGSISTLTIQRTEQRDSAMYRCASSLGGTWENTGELFFGEGSRLTVL.

This rearrangement joins TRBV20-1 to TRBJ2-1; TRBD2 agrees at 8 bases. The CDR3 has 15 amino acids. CDR1 and CDR2 from the germline V gene are DFQATT and SNEGSKA (reference sequence). Trimming at V came to 4 bases and at J to 2 bases, leaving 7 bases not matched to a gene. The CDR3 DNA is TGCAGTGCTACCAGCACTAGCGGCACCTACAATGAGCAGTTCTTC. It codes for CSATSTSGTYNEQFF.

This chain joins TRBV9 and TRBJ2-2; a weak D match, TRBD1 (5 bases). The CDR3 sequence is 12 residues long. V gave up 0 bases and J gave up 13 bases, with 10 bases separating them. Germline V gene lookup returns CDR1 SGDLS and CDR2 YYNGEE. The CDR3 loop reads CASSVVGQGLFF. DNA for the CDR3: TGTGCCAGCAGCGTAGTAGGACAAGGGCTGTTTTTT.

This clonotype was seen a few times. The genes are TRBV11-2 and TRBJ2-1, with TRBD2 identical over 14 bases. The CDR3 covers 16 residues. After removal of 1 base from V and 8 bases from J, the junction contained 4 bases not matched to a gene. Germline CDR1 is SGHAT and CDR2 is FQNNGV. CDR3 nucleotide sequence: TGTGCCAGCAGCTTAGGACTAGCGGGAGGGGGCCATGAGCAGTTCTTC. Amino acids: CASSLGLAGGGHEQFF.

The genes are TRBV4-1 and TRBJ2-2; 7 nucleotides agree with TRBD1. Germline CDR1 reads MGHRA; CDR2 reads YSYEKL. The V gene end was trimmed by 4 bases and the J gene end by 4 bases; junction bases not matched to a gene: 3. The length of the CDR3 is 14 residues. CDR3 DNA: TGCGCCAGCAGCCGATGGGACAGCACCGGGGAGCTGTTTTTT. This translates into CASSRWDSTGELFF.

The chain uses TRBV20-1 and TRBJ2-5, with no clear D. V was pared by 8 bases and J by 5 bases, with 18 bases between. Germline lookup yields CDR1 DFQATT and CDR2 SNEGSKA (reference sequence). The CDR3 is 13 amino acids. CDR3 sequence reads: CSTTQEIWETQYF. The CDR3 coding sequence is TGCAGTACCACTCAAGAGATTTGGGAGACCCAGTACTTC.

This clonotype showed up many times. The genes are TRBV5-6 and TRBJ2-7; possible D gene TRBD1, 6 bases. V was pared by 4 bases and J by 1 base, with 18 bases between. In germline, CDR1 is SGHDT, CDR2 YYEEEE. The CDR3 runs 16 residues. The CDR3: CASSRLRDTLSYEQYF. The CDR3 region has the DNA TGTGCCAGCAGCCGGCTCCGGGACACTTTATCCTACGAGCAGTACTTC.

This clonotype has only one observation. The V call is TRBV5-6, the J call TRBJ1-2; D is undetermined. Germline V CDR1 and CDR2: SGHDT, YYEEEE. This CDR3 contains 13 residues. V was pared by 4 bases and J by 4 bases, with 11 bases between. This CDR3 is CASSPRDPYGYTF. CDR3 coding DNA: TGTGCCAGCAGCCCGAGAGACCCCTATGGCTACACCTTC. The variable domain in full, completed from reference TRBV5-6 and TRBJ1-2, reads DAGVTQSPTHLIKTRGQQVTLRCSPKSGHDTVSWYQQALGQGPQFIFQYYEEEERQRGNFPDRFSGHQFPNYSSELNVNALLLGDSALYLCASSPRDPYGYTFGSGTRLTVV.

The J gene is TRBJ1-5, the V gene TRBV18; 7 nucleotides match TRBD1. The ends lost 8 bases at V and 8 bases at J; junction bases unmatched: 15. The V gene's germline CDR1 is KGHSH and CDR2 LQKENI. The CDR3 is 15 residues long. The CDR3 coding sequence is TGTGCCAGCACCGCGGGCCGACAGGGTGGTAAGCCCCAGCATTTT. It is translated as CASTAGRQGGKPQHF.

This clonotype was observed a handful of times. The chain uses TRBV12-3 or TRBV12-4 and TRBJ2-1, with no clear D. The CDR3 is 13 amino acids. Trimming took off 5 bases at V and 7 bases at J, with 12 bases between the two ends. The DNA for the CDR3 is TGTGCCAGCAGTCCCCGCAATGGGAATGAGCAGTTCTTC. Translation: CASSPRNGNEQFF.

This clonotype has a handful of counts. The rearrangement joins TRBV23-1 to TRBJ2-1; the match to TRBD1 covers 10 bases. TRBV23-1 is an ORF; its function is uncertain. The CDR3 has 17 residues. J lost 2 bases, V lost 0 bases, and 4 bases had no gene match. Here the CDR3 DNA reads TGCGCCAGCAGTCAATCCCCCGACAGGGGGCCCTACAATGAGCAGTTCTTC. It is translated as CASSQSPDRGPYNEQFF.

This rearrangement joins TRBV5-6 to TRBJ1-1; D unresolved. CDR1 SGHDT and CDR2 YYEEEE come from the germline V gene. The CDR3 is 15 amino acids. The V end lost 0 bases, the J end lost 0 bases, and 9 bases lay between the germline ends. The CDR3 DNA follows: TGTGCCAGCAGCTTGGTCCTTTTCATGAACACTGAAGCTTTCTTT. Its translation is CASSLVLFMNTEAFF. Combining the CDR3 with reference TRBV5-6 and TRBJ1-1 gives the whole variable domain DAGVTQSPTHLIKTRGQQVTLRCSPKSGHDTVSWYQQALGQGPQFIFQYYEEEERQRGNFPDRFSGHQFPNYSSELNVNALLLGDSALYLCASSLVLFMNTEAFFGQGTRLTVV.

This clonotype has a count of ten or more. The genes are TRBV20-1 and TRBJ2-3, with 12 bases identical to TRBD2. The germline CDR1 and CDR2 sequences are DFQATT and SNEGSKA (reference sequence). Germline trimming cut 3 bases from V and 2 bases from J; bases unmatched to any gene: 6. The CDR3 sequence is 16 residues long. The CDR3 DNA is TGCAGTGCTAGCTCCGGGACTAGCGGGCCCACAGATACGCAGTATTTT. Its translation is CSASSGTSGPTDTQYF.

This clonotype appeared a single time. The chain is built from TRBV3-1 and TRBJ2-2, with 8 bases lining up with TRBD2. CDR3 length: 14 residues. With V trimmed by 5 bases and J by 5 bases, 4 bases remained unmatched. The germline gives CDR1 LGHDT, CDR2 YNNKEL (reference sequence). As DNA, the CDR3 is TGTGCCAGCAGCACCCGGGAGGGAACCGGGGAGCTGTTTTTT. Its translation is CASSTREGTGELFF.

This sequence joins TRBV12-3 or TRBV12-4 and TRBJ2-1; D remains unclear. This CDR3 spans 15 amino acids. The V end lost 6 bases, the J end lost 0 bases, and 12 bases lay between the germline ends. The DNA for the CDR3 is TGTGCCAGCAGCCTGAGCAGGACCTCCTACAATGAGCAGTTCTTC. Protein product: CASSLSRTSYNEQFF.

This clonotype was recorded many times. The chain couples TRBV20-1 to TRBJ2-2; D is perhaps TRBD2 (6 bases). Trimming left V 3 bases short and J 5 bases short, with 10 bases between. The CDR3 consists of 13 residues. CDR1 DFQATT and CDR2 SNEGSKA come from the germline V gene (reference sequence). The CDR3 here is CSASGSGTGELFF. The CDR3 nucleotides are TGCAGTGCTAGCGGGAGTGGTACCGGGGAGCTGTTTTTT.

The J gene is TRBJ1-1, the V gene TRBV20-1, with TRBD1 as a possible D gene (6 bases). The V end lost 0 bases, the J end lost 11 bases, and 16 bases lay between the germline ends. Germline CDR1 reads DFQATT; CDR2 reads SNEGSKA (reference sequence). This CDR3 has 13 residues. The CDR3 coding sequence is TGCAGTGCTAGAGATTTCGGTTCTCAGGGGGCTTTCTTT. Translation: CSARDFGSQGAFF.

The V and J genes are TRBV24-1 and TRBJ2-1, with 7 nucleotides matching TRBD1. The J segment lost 4 bases and the V segment lost 3 bases, leaving 8 bases of the junction unmatched. In germline, CDR1 is KGHDR, CDR2 SFDVKD. The CDR3 totals 16 residues. CDR3 DNA: TGTGCCACCAGTGATCCCAGGGGACAGTTATACAATGAGCAGTTCTTC. Protein product: CATSDPRGQLYNEQFF.

Worth noting for this clonotype: A read error may be the cause here, since a much bigger clone is one base away. This chain links TRBV9 with TRBJ1-1; possible D gene TRBD1, 6 bases. The CDR3 length is 13 residues. Trimming left V 3 bases short and J 1 base short, with 7 bases between. CDR1 SGDLS and CDR2 YYNGEE come from the germline V gene. In DNA form, the CDR3 reads TGTGCCAGCAGCGGAGGGGGGAACACTGAAGCTTTCTTT. This encodes CASSGGGNTEAFF.

This clonotype has a handful of counts. V is TRBV12-3 or TRBV12-4 and J is TRBJ2-7, with 14 bases lining up with TRBD2. Germline trimming cut 6 bases from V and 7 bases from J; bases unmatched to any gene: 8. The CDR3 is 15 residues long. CDR3 DNA sequence: TGTGCCAGCAGCTGGGGACTAGCGGGAGTGAGGGAGCAGTACTTC. Amino acids: CASSWGLAGVREQYF.